The table lists the clone carrying this T cell receptor (beta chain) with a few counts. Its antigen is undetermined. The sample belongs to a study of metastatic and nonmetastatic thyroid tumors. Turning to the study itself: Across peripheral blood and tumor or nodule tissue samples taken from malignant and benign thyroid patients, the repertoires were compared with one another.

Study-level points and caveats: Benign nodules were reported to have significantly lower TCR beta diversity than malignant thyroid tumors, in blood and tumor.

How the authors handled the data: The study's classifier, a distant-metastasis tool for papillary thyroid cancer, was built using CDR3 differences across clinicopathological groups. TCRdb redid the clone calls on the PCR reads using MiXCR. The V and J calls follow TCRdb's processing rather than the paper's. The table includes about 16,000 clones, around 23% detected once. No patient received treatment before thyroid surgery. Trimming cost V 3 bases and J 6 bases; bases outside gene matches: 7. CDR1 is KGHDR and CDR2 is SFDVKD in the germline V gene. The CDR3 has 15 amino acids. The chain joins TRBV24-1 to TRBJ1-5; 7 bases align to TRBD1. Material for sequencing was adjacent normal tissue. The source of this sequence is a female donor with papillary thyroid cancer or a benign thyroid nodule (not recorded which). Some clones in this sample may be carry-over from other donors' samples. CDR3 protein: CATSDARQGGQPQHF. In nucleotides, the CDR3 is TGTGCCACCAGTGATGCCAGACAGGGCGGTCAGCCCCAGCATTTT.